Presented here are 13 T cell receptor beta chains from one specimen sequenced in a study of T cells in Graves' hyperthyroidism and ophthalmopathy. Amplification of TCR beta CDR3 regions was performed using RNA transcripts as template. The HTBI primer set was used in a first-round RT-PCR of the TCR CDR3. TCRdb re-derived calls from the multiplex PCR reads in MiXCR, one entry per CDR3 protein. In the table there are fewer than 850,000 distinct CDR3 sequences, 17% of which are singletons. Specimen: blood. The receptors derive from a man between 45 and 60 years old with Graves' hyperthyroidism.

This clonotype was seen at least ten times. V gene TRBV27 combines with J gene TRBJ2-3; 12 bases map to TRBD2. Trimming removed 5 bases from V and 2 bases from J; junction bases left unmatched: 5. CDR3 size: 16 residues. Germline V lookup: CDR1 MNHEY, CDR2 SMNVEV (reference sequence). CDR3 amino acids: CASSNGLAGLTDTQYF. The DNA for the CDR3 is TGTGCCAGCAGTAACGGACTAGCGGGGCTCACAGATACGCAGTATTTT.

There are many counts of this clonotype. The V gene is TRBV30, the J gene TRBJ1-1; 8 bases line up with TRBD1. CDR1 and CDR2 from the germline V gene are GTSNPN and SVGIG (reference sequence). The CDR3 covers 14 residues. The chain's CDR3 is CAATSPGQDAEAFF. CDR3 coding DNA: TGTGCAGCGACCAGTCCGGGACAGGACGCTGAAGCTTTCTTT. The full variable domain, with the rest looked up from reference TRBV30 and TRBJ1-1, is SQTIHQWPATLVQPVGSPLSLECTVEGTSNPNLYWYRQAAGRGLQLLFYSVGIGQISSEVPQNLSASRPQDRQFILSSKKLLLSDSGFYLCAATSPGQDAEAFFGQGTRLTVV.

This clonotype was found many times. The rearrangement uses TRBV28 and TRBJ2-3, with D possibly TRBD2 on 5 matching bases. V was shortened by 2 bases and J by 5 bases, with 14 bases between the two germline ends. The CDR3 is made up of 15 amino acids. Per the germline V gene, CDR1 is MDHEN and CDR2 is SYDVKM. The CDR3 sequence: CASSLHGGSGDTQYF. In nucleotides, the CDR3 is TGTGCCAGCAGTTTACATGGAGGTTCCGGAGATACGCAGTATTTT.

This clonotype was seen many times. CDR3 sequence (DNA): TGTGCCATAGGCAGGGACTCGAATGGAAACACCATATATTTT. Amino acid sequence: CAIGRDSNGNTIYF. This chain links TRBV6-1 with TRBJ1-3; tentatively, D is TRBD1 (5 bases). CDR1 is MNHNS, CDR2 SASEGT, per germline. Trimming took off 10 bases at V and 3 bases at J, with 16 bases between the two ends. This CDR3 has 14 residues.

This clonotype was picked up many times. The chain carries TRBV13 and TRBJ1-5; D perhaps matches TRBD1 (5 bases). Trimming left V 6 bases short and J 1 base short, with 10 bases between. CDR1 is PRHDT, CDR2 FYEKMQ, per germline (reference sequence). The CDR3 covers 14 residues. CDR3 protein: CASSLGASNQPQHF. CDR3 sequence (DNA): TGTGCCAGCAGTCTAGGGGCGAGCAATCAGCCCCAGCATTTT.

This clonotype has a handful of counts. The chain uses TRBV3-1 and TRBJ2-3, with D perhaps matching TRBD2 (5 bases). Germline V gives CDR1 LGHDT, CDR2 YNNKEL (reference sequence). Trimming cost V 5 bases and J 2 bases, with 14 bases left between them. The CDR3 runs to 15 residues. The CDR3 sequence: CASSRTLLITDTQYF. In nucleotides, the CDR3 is TGTGCCAGCAGCAGGACTCTCCTTATCACAGATACGCAGTATTTT.

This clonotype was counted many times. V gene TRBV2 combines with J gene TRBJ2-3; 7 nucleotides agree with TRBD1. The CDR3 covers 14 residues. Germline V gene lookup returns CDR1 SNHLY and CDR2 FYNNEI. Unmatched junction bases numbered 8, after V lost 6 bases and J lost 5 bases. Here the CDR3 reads CASRDRRTVDTQYF. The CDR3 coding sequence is TGTGCCAGCAGGGACAGGAGGACTGTAGATACGCAGTATTTT.

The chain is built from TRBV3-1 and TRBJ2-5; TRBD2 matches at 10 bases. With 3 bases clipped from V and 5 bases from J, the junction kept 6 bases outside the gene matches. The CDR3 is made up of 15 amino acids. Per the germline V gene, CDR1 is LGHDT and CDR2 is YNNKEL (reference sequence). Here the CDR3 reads CASSHLAGAGETQYF. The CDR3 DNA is TGTGCCAGCAGCCATCTAGCGGGAGCGGGTGAGACCCAGTACTTC.

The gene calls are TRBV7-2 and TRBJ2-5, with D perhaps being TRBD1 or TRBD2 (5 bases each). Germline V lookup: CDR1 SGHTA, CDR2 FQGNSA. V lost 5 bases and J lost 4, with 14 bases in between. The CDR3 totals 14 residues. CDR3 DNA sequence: TGTGCCAGCAGCGTCGGGACCCACACAGAGACCCAGTACTTC. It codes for CASSVGTHTETQYF.

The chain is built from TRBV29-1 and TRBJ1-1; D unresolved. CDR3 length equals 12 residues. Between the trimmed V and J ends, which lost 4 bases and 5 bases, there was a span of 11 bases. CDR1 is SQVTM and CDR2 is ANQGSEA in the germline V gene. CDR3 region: CSVVREQTEAFF. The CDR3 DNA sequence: TGCAGCGTTGTAAGGGAGCAGACTGAAGCTTTCTTT.

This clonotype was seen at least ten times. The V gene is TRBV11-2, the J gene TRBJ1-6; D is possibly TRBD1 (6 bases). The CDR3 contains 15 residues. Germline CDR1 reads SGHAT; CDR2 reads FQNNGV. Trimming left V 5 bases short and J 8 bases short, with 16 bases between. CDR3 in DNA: TGTGCCAGCAGCCCTAGACAGGAGCTATATTCACCCCTCCACTTT. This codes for CASSPRQELYSPLHF.

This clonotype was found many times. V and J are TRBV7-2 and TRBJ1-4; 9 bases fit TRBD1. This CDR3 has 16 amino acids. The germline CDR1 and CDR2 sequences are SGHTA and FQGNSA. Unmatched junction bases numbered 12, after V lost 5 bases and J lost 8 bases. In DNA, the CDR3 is TGTGCCAGCAGCCCATACCGGGACAGGGTTTTGGAAAAACTGTTTTTT. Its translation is CASSPYRDRVLEKLFF.

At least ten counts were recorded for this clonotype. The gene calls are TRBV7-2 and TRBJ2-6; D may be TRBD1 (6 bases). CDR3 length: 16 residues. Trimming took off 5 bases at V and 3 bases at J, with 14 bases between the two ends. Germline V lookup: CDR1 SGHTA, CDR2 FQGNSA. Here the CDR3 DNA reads TGTGCCAGCAGCACGTACAGGGCTTATGGGGCCAACGTCCTGACTTTC. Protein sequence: CASSTYRAYGANVLTF.